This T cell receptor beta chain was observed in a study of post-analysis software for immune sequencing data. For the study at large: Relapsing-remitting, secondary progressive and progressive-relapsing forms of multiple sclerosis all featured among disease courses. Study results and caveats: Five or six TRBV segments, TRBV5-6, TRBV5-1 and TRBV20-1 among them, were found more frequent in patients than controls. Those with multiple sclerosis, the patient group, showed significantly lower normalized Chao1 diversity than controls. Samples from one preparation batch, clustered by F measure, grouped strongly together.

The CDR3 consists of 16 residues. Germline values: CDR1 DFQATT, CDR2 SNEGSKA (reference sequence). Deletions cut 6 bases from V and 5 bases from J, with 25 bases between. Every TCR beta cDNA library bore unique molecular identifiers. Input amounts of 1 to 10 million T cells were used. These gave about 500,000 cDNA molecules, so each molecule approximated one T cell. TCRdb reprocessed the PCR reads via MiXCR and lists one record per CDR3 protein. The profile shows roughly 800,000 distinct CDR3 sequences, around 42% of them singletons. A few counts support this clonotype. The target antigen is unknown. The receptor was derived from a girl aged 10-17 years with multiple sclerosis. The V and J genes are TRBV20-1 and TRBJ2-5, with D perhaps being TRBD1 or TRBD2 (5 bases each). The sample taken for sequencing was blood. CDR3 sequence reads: CSALPLRDGEWETQYF. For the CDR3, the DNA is TGCAGTGCCCTTCCTCTTAGGGACGGGGAATGGGAGACCCAGTACTTC.